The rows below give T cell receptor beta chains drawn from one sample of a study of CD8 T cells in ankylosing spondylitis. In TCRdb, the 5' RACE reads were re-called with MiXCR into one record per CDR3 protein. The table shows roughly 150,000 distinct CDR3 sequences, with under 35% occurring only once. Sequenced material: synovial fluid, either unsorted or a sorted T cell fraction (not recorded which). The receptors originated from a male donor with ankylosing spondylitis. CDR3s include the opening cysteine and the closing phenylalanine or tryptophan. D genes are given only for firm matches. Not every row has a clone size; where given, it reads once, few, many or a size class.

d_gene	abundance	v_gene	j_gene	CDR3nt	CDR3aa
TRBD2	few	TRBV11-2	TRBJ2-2	TGTGCCAGCAGCTTAGATCGACTAGCGCGCTCCACCGGGGAGCTGTTTTTT	CASSLDRLARSTGELFF
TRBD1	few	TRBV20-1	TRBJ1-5	TGCAGTGCTGGACAGGGGATGGGGCAGCCCCAGCATTTT	CSAGQGMGQPQHF
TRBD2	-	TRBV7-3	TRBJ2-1	TGTGCCAGCAGCTTAAGGCTAGCGGGGGCCAATGAGCAGTTCTTC	CASSLRLAGANEQFF
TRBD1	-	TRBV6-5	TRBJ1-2	TGTGCCAGCAGTTACTCGACAGGGTGGATGAACTATGGCTACACCTTC	CASSYSTGWMNYGYTF
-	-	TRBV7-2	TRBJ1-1	TGTGCCAGCAGCTCCCGACGATCAGCTACTGAAGCTTTCTTT	CASSSRRSATEAFF
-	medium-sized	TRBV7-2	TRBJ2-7	TGTGCCAGCAGCTTACAGGTGGTGGGGGAGCAGTACTTC	CASSLQVVGEQYF
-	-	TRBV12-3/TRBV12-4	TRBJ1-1	TGTGCCAGCAGTGTATCCGGGCACACTGAAGCTTTCTTT	CASSVSGHTEAFF
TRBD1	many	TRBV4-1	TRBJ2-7	TGCGCCAGCAGCCAGGGGACAGATCCGGTGACCTACGAGCAGTACTTC	CASSQGTDPVTYEQYF
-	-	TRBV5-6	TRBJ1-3	TGTGCCAGCAGCTGGGCCGGGACATACTCTGGAAACACCATATATTTT	CASSWAGTYSGNTIYF
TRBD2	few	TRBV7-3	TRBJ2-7	TGTGCCAGTGGACTAGCGGGGGAGCAGTACTTC	CASGLAGEQYF
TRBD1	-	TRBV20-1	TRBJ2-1	TGCAGTGCTCCCCGGGACAGGTACAATGAGCAGTTCTTC	CSAPRDRYNEQFF
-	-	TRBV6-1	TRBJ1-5	TGTGCCAGCAGTGTGGCAGATAGCAATCAGCCCCAGCATTTT	CASSVADSNQPQHF